A single sample gave rise to the 28 T cell receptor delta chains below, sequenced in a study of gamma-delta chains in newborns, infants, children. With CATT, TCRdb re-called clones from the reads. The sample consists of several thousand delta-chain clones, 4% to 5% of them appearing once. Material for sequencing was blood. The receptor set was obtained from a child who was a newborn, infant or young child, either healthy, febrile or measles-vaccinated (not recorded which).

This clone is categorized as medium-sized. The same CDR3 also results from other DNA sequences found in this sample. V usage is TRDV2 and J usage is TRDJ3, with D perhaps matching TRDD2 (5 bases). Germline V CDR1 and CDR2: GEAIGNYY, EKD. CDR3 length equals 19 residues. V was trimmed by 0 bases and J by 0 bases, leaving 14 bases between them. CDR3 sequence: CACDTAGTYSSWDTRQMFF. The CDR3 nucleotides are TGTGCCTGTGACACCGCCGGGACCTACAGCTCCTGGGACACCCGACAGATGTTTTTC.

A few counts support this clone. A read error may be the cause here, since a much bigger clone is one base away. This sequence joins TRDV2 and TRDJ1, with 7 bases aligning to TRDD3. Looked up from germline, CDR1 is GEAIGNYY and CDR2 is EKD. This CDR3 contains 18 residues. V lost 0 bases and J lost 3; bases outside the gene matches: 15. Here the CDR3 DNA reads TGTGCCTGTGACACCGTGACGAAGGGGGATTTGTACGCCGATAAACTCATCTTT. This sequence encodes CACDTVTKGDLYADKLIF.

The J gene is TRDJ1, the V gene TRDV2; weak D call: TRDD3 (5 bases). This CDR3 has 14 residues. The germline V and J ends were trimmed by 2 bases and 2 bases, with 11 bases remaining between them. Germline values: CDR1 GEAIGNYY, CDR2 EKD. This CDR3 is CACDRLWDTDKLIF. The CDR3 DNA reads TGTGCCTGTGACAGACTGTGGGATACCGATAAACTCATCTTT.

The table lists this clone with a few counts. The mismatch at residue 3 between this DNA's translation and the TCRdb protein of a much larger clone likely reflects a read error; the protein shown is translated from the DNA. The chain couples TRDV2 to TRDJ2; 8 bases match TRDD3. Germline V CDR1 and CDR2: GEAIGNYY, EKD. The CDR3 is made up of 15 amino acids. CDR3 DNA: TGTGCCTATGACCCTCACTGGGGGCAGACAGCACAACTCTTCTTT. As protein: CAYDPHWGQTAQLFF.

With regard to this clone: With only one base between it and a far larger clone, this is likely a read error. The chain recombines TRDV2 with TRDJ1; TRDD3 aligns across 8 bases. J gave up 3 bases and V 3 bases, and 11 bases lay outside the gene matches. This CDR3 has 16 residues. CDR1 and CDR2 from the germline V gene are GEAIGNYY and EKD. The CDR3: CACDVLRDTNADKLIF. The CDR3 region has the DNA TGTGCCTGTGACGTCTTGAGGGATACGAACGCCGATAAACTCATCTTT.

This clone is termed large. The same CDR3 can be traced to other DNA sequences in this sample. The genes are TRDV2 and TRDJ1, with 8 bases aligning to TRDD3. Germline trimming cut 3 bases from V and 2 bases from J; bases unmatched to any gene: 10. CDR1 is GEAIGNYY, CDR2 EKD, per germline. The CDR3 runs 16 residues. For the CDR3, the DNA is TGTGCCTGTGACTACGTACTGGGGGCCTCAACCGATAAACTCATCTTT. Its translation: CACDYVLGASTDKLIF.

Remarks on this clone: A much larger clone is a single base away; this may be a read error. This sample also contains other DNA sequences that code for the same CDR3. The CDR3 DNA is TGTGCCTGTGACACCGTACCCTCCGGTGGTACGGTCGATAAACTCATCTTT. Translated, it gives CACDTVPSGGTVDKLIF. V usage is TRDV2 and J usage is TRDJ1; D remains unclear. Looked up from germline, CDR1 is GEAIGNYY and CDR2 is EKD. The CDR3 spans 17 residues. V was pared by 0 bases and J by 4 bases, with 20 bases between.

About this clone itself: A much larger clone sits a single nucleotide away, making a read error possible. The chain couples TRDV2 to TRDJ1; TRDD3 matches 7 bases. Looked up from germline, CDR1 is GEAIGNYY and CDR2 is EKD. The CDR3 runs 17 residues. CDR3 region: CACDTVWSGDSSDKPIF. In DNA, the CDR3 is TGTGCCTGTGACACCGTTTGGTCGGGGGATTCTTCCGATAAACCCATCTTT.

This clone came up a few times. The J gene is TRDJ3, the V gene TRDV2; D gene ambiguous. CDR1 is GEAIGNYY, CDR2 EKD, per germline. The V end was cut by 5 bases, the J end by 2 bases, with 3 bases between. The CDR3 sequence is 13 residues long. This CDR3 reads CACGTWDTRQMFF. The CDR3 DNA follows: TGTGCCTGTGGGACCTGGGACACCCGACAGATGTTTTTC.

This clone qualifies as large. CDR3 nucleotide sequence: TGTGCCTGTGACACCGTATCCCCTGGGGGATTTACTTCACCCGATAAACTCATCTTT. Protein sequence: CACDTVSPGGFTSPDKLIF. V is TRDV2 and J is TRDJ1, with 9 bases that match TRDD3. This CDR3 is built from 19 residues. J lost 3 bases, V lost 0 bases, and 16 bases had no gene match. Germline V CDR1 and CDR2: GEAIGNYY, EKD.

This clone ranks as large (0.1 to 1%). This rearrangement joins TRDV2 to TRDJ3, with unresolved D. This CDR3 has 18 amino acids. Germline lookup yields CDR1 GEAIGNYY and CDR2 EKD. V dropped 0 bases and J dropped 0 bases, with 11 bases sitting between them. The CDR3 DNA follows: TGTGCCTGTGACACCGCGGGCCGTAGCTCCTGGGACACCCGACAGATGTTTTTC. As protein: CACDTAGRSSWDTRQMFF.

There are a few counts of this clone. The chain uses TRDV2 and TRDJ1, with TRDD3 matching over 13 bases. The J segment lost 3 bases and the V segment lost 3 bases, leaving 15 bases of the junction unmatched. The CDR3 runs 19 residues. Looked up from germline, CDR1 is GEAIGNYY and CDR2 is EKD. CDR3 coding DNA: TGTGCCTGTGACCGCCTTCAGGGGACTGGGGGATACGCCTCCGATAAACTCATCTTT. It encodes CACDRLQGTGGYASDKLIF.

This clone showed up just a few times. The genes are TRDV2 and TRDJ1, with 10 bases aligning to TRDD3. The ends lost 0 bases at V and 0 bases at J; junction bases unmatched: 9. The germline gives CDR1 GEAIGNYY, CDR2 EKD. The CDR3 has 18 residues. The CDR3, as DNA: TGTGCCTGTGACACCGTGGGTACTGGGGGATCTTACACCGATAAACTCATCTTT. Amino acids: CACDTVGTGGSYTDKLIF.

A note on this clone: A much larger clone lies one base from this, so it may be a read error. The V and J genes are TRDV1 and TRDJ1; TRDD3 agrees at 7 bases. The length of the CDR3 is 20 residues. Germline V gene data show CDR1 as TSWWSYY and CDR2 as QGS. V dropped 1 base and J dropped 0; count of bases not matched to a gene: 17. This CDR3 is CALGEPSPAAGGAYTDKLIF. The CDR3 nucleotides read TGTGCTCTTGGGGAACCCTCCCCCGCTGCTGGGGGGGCGTACACCGATAAACTCATCTTT.

This clone is labeled as medium-sized. Other nucleotide sequences from this sample produce the same CDR3. V usage is TRDV2 and J usage is TRDJ3, with TRDD3 identical over 11 bases. V lost 3 bases and J lost 0; bases outside the gene matches: 3. CDR3 length equals 18 residues. Germline CDR1 reads GEAIGNYY; CDR2 reads EKD. The CDR3 DNA reads TGTGCCTGTGACGTACTGGGGGATAGCTCCTGGGACACCCGACAGATGTTTTTC. This gives the protein CACDVLGDSSWDTRQMFF.

This clone is judged medium-sized (0.01 to 0.1%). The DNA of the CDR3 is TGTGCCTGTGACACCGTCCTGGGGGACAAACGAAGCTCCTGGGACACCCGACAGATGTTTTTC. Residues: CACDTVLGDKRSSWDTRQMFF. The chain combines TRDV2 with TRDJ3, with 8 bases aligning to TRDD3. The CDR3 is 21 residues long. V shed 0 bases, J shed 0 bases, and the junction held 12 bases outside the gene matches. Germline V gene lookup returns CDR1 GEAIGNYY and CDR2 EKD.

This clone ranks as medium-sized. The identical CDR3 is also encoded by other nucleotide sequences in the sample. V gene TRDV2 combines with J gene TRDJ1; D is unclear. Germline CDR1 is GEAIGNYY and CDR2 is EKD. Trimming removed 0 bases at V and 0 bases at J, with 31 bases between. This CDR3 region has 22 residues. The CDR3 nucleotides read TGTGCCTGTGACACCGTTGGGTCGTTTGCTGCGAACTCGGTCGGGTACACCGATAAACTCATCTTT. It specifies CACDTVGSFAANSVGYTDKLIF.

This clone has just a few counts. The protein that TCRdb holds for this DNA derives from a much larger clone and differs from the translated DNA at residue 8, which likely indicates a read error; the protein shown here is translated from the DNA. J is TRDJ1 and V is TRDV2, with D tentatively TRDD3 (5 bases). The V gene lost 3 bases and the J gene lost 3 bases, with 19 bases spanning the gap. The CDR3 loop spans 16 amino acids. Germline lookup yields CDR1 GEAIGNYY and CDR2 EKD. The CDR3 DNA is TGTGCCTGTGACGTCTTGGGGTATACGAACGCCGATAAACTCATCTTT. This encodes CACDVLGYTNADKLIF.

With respect to this clone: TCRdb lists the protein of a much larger clone for this DNA, which differs at residue 14, so this is likely a read error; the protein given here is translated from the DNA itself. This chain joins TRDV2 and TRDJ1; TRDD3 aligns across 12 bases. Germline CDR1 is GEAIGNYY and CDR2 is EKD. The CDR3 has 16 amino acids. The CDR3 DNA reads TGTGCCTGTGATGGTCTGGGGGATACGACGACCGATAAAATCATCTTT. It is translated as CACDGLGDTTTDKIIF.

This clone came up a few times. With a much larger clone just one base away, this may be a read error. This CDR3 reads CACDAVVMGDTRGVDKLIF. The CDR3 DNA is TGTGCCTGTGACGCCGTTGTAATGGGGGATACGCGGGGGGTCGATAAACTCATCTTT. The chain joins TRDV2 to TRDJ1, with 11 bases identical to TRDD3. The CDR3 spans 19 residues. V shed 3 bases, J shed 4 bases, and the junction held 18 bases outside the gene matches. Germline CDR1 and CDR2: GEAIGNYY and EKD.

Concerning this clone: Possible read error: a much larger clone is one base away. The sample contains more than one DNA sequence encoding this CDR3. The CDR3 nucleotides are TGTGCCTGCGACACCGTGGGGCCCAAACTGGGGGATAACACCGATAAACTCATCTTT. Translation: CACDTVGPKLGDNTDKLIF. This sequence joins TRDV2 and TRDJ1, with 11 bases lining up with TRDD3. Per the germline V gene, CDR1 is GEAIGNYY and CDR2 is EKD. The CDR3 length is 19 residues.

This clone is large (0.1 to 1%) by share. The identical CDR3 is also encoded by other nucleotide sequences in the sample. The V and J genes are TRDV2 and TRDJ1, with 7 bases identical to TRDD3. The CDR3 is made up of 18 amino acids. Per germline, CDR1 GEAIGNYY and CDR2 EKD. V dropped 0 bases and J dropped 4; count of bases not matched to a gene: 16. The CDR3 region has the DNA TGTGCCTGTGACACCGTTGGCCATACTGGGGAGGGGGACGATAAACTCATCTTT. Protein product: CACDTVGHTGEGDDKLIF.

Only a few counts were recorded for this clone. For the CDR3, the DNA is TGTGCCTGTGACACCATACTGGGGGACTCCTGGGACACCCGACAGATGTTTTTC. Translation gives CACDTILGDSWDTRQMFF. The V call is TRDV2, the J call TRDJ3; TRDD3 aligns across 9 bases. Germline loops: CDR1 GEAIGNYY, CDR2 EKD. Trimming removed 0 bases from V and 0 bases from J; junction bases left unmatched: 2. There are 18 residues in the CDR3.

This rearrangement joins TRDV2 to TRDJ2; 9 bases align to TRDD3. Germline V lookup: CDR1 GEAIGNYY, CDR2 EKD. The J segment lost 1 base and the V segment lost 2 bases, leaving 4 bases of the junction unmatched. This CDR3 contains 16 residues. CDR3 amino acids: CACDKMGDILTAQLFF. DNA of the CDR3: TGTGCCTGTGACAAAATGGGGGATATTTTGACAGCACAACTCTTCTTT.

A remark on this clone: The same CDR3 is also encoded by other DNA sequences in this sample. V is TRDV1 and J is TRDJ1, with D possibly being TRDD3 (5 bases). CDR1 and CDR2 (germline): TSWWSYY, QGS. The CDR3 contains 20 residues. V was shortened by 2 bases and J by 0 bases, with 25 bases between the two germline ends. The CDR3, as DNA: TGTGCTCTTGGGGAATGGGGCTCGGCCCCAGGGACGCCGTACACCGATAAACTCATCTTT. Its translation: CALGEWGSAPGTPYTDKLIF.

For this clone: Different DNA sequences within this sample yield the same CDR3. This chain uses TRDV1 with TRDJ1; D possibly matches TRDD2 or TRDD3 (6 bases each). CDR3 length: 22 residues. V lost 0 bases to trimming and J lost 0 bases, with 29 bases between them. CDR1 is TSWWSYY and CDR2 is QGS in the germline V gene. CDR3 loop: CALGELVSYRDWVLGYTDKLIF. The DNA of the CDR3 is TGTGCTCTTGGGGAACTCGTCTCCTACCGAGACTGGGTCCTGGGATACACCGATAAACTCATCTTT.

The V gene is TRDV1, the J gene TRDJ1, with unresolved D. Germline-derived CDR1 and CDR2 are TSWWSYY and QGS. This CDR3 comprises 17 residues. Trimming pared 0 bases from V and 1 base from J, leaving 15 bases between. CDR3: CALGELPSGPFTDKLIF. The CDR3 coding sequence is TGTGCTCTTGGGGAACTACCCTCCGGCCCCTTCACCGATAAACTCATCTTT.

Points on this clone: One base away lies a much larger clone, so this may be a sequencing read error. The chain employs TRDV2 and TRDJ1; TRDD3 matches 9 bases. The CDR3 totals 23 residues. The germline V gene has CDR1 GEAIGNYY and CDR2 EKD. Trimming removed 0 bases from V and 0 bases from J; junction bases left unmatched: 25. The CDR3 spells CACDTLLSGDLLLGETYTDKLIF. The CDR3 coding sequence is TGTGCCTGTGACACCCTCCTTAGTGGGGACCTATTACTGGGGGAGACGTACACCGATAAACTCATCTTT.